This TCR beta chain stems from a study of shared clonotypes between healthy human individuals. Germline trimming cut 4 bases from V and 1 base from J; bases unmatched to any gene: 8. Germline CDR1 is SGHDN and CDR2 is FVKESK. This CDR3 is 16 amino acids long. Comment on this clone: Antigen: not known.

Findings and limits, study-wide: Sequencing depth was expected to affect clonotype sharing among donors.

The repertoire was sequenced with immunoSEQ multiplex PCR; TCRdb's copy has only in-frame clones and lacks some. Of about 1.4 million clones detected, roughly 96% appear once; the ten largest clones hold approximately 1.1%. Material for sequencing was naive CD4+ T cells sorted from blood. Subset: CD45RA+ positively selected. The J gene is TRBJ2-3, the V gene TRBV14; TRBD1 matches 7 bases. This sequence originates from a man aged 25-40 years in good health. The CDR3 DNA sequence: TGTGCCAGCAGCCGCCGAAGGGGGCTTGGCACAGATACGCAGTATTTT. It specifies CASSRRRGLGTDTQYF.